This entry describes one T cell receptor (beta chain). TCRdb independently ran MiXCR on the RT-PCR reads; one entry per CDR3 protein. Of around 23,000 distinct CDR3 sequences listed, roughly 30% are singletons. This entry comes from a study of patients and donors after allogeneic stem cell transplantation. Sequencing was carried out using blood, either unsorted or a sorted T cell fraction (not recorded which). This receptor was taken from a human donor who was either an allogeneic HSCT recipient or a stem cell or donor lymphocyte infusion donor (not recorded which). It is not recorded whose cells these are; they may come from a transplant donor.

The CDR3 nucleotides are TGCAGTGCTAGAGATCTTAGCGGGGCAGACAATGAGCAGTTCTTC. It codes for CSARDLSGADNEQFF. The chain links TRBV20-1 to TRBJ2-1, with TRBD2 matching over 8 bases. This CDR3 is built from 15 residues. Trimming at V came to 0 bases and at J to 5 bases, leaving 6 bases not matched to a gene. CDR1 is DFQATT, CDR2 SNEGSKA, per germline (reference sequence).